Here is one T cell receptor beta chain with its context. This clonotype was counted between two and nine times. Its antigen remains undetermined. No base qualities exist here, and no much larger clone lies one base off it. Library method: 5' RACE. TCRdb names Illumina HiSeq 2500 as the instrument used. A second PCR of about 6 to 11 cycles was performed with a sample-barcoded 5' primer and a J-beta primer mix. Each TCR beta cDNA molecule received a unique molecular identifier from a template-switch 5' adaptor carrying 12 random nucleotides. At least 3 million CDR3-containing paired-end reads were obtained from each sample. All of the RNA was converted into first-strand cDNA using the Mint cDNA synthesis kit, with a TRBC-specific oligonucleotide serving as the primer. Following uracil-DNA glycosylase treatment, all cDNA underwent a first 18-cycle PCR with the universal primers M1SS and BC2_uni_R. The paper's data handling went like this. Normalization of each sample was performed by random selection of 1 million high-quality reads, each carrying a distinct molecular identifier. Reads sharing molecular identifiers were discarded rather than binned into consensus sequences. CDR3 identification, clonotype clustering and error correction used MiTCR with a Q25 quality threshold and the strictest error-elimination algorithm. A nonparametric unseen species model with Euler transformation was used to estimate lower-bound total TCR beta diversity. TCRdb handled the public reads itself, with Q25 trimming in fastp and clone calling in MiXCR, and kept productive beta chains. Records with the same CDR3 protein are collapsed into one entry carrying the most frequent genes and DNA. What appears here as the V and J calls and clone size reflects TCRdb's work, not the paper's. This sample comprises 700,000 to 900,000 distinct CDR3 sequences, 20% to 30% of them detected only once. Of the sample, 3% falls within the top ten clones.

The record originates from a study of blood T cells in healthy people across ages (dated by TCRdb to between 2015 and 2016). With respect to the entire study: Template switching captured roughly one uniquely barcoded TCR beta cDNA molecule per two T cells in model experiments. Age-related changes in TCR beta repertoire diversity were measured in the study by deep sequencing normalized with unique cDNA molecular identifiers. Four age groups were formed from the donors: young (average roughly 15 years), middle-aged (roughly 38), aged (roughly 56) and long-lived (approximately 78). Using the same blood draw, the study looked at two additional independent replicas of 1 million unique cDNA reads for two donors, one aged 18 to 30 and the other aged 80 or older.

Donors were around 37 systemically healthy Caucasian individuals from Russia aged 6 to 90 years. Approximately 9.7 milliliters of peripheral blood were drawn from each donor into EDTA-treated Vacutainer tubes. PBMCs were isolated by Ficoll-Paque density-gradient centrifugation, with at least 6.5 million obtained per sample. Total RNA was extracted from PBMCs with Trizol reagent, with at least 5 micrograms obtained per sample. For every donor, flow cytometry on a PBMC aliquot measured the percentage of naive CD45RAhigh/CD27high T cells. What the research found in general, with its limitations: Observed TCR beta diversity correlated strongly with the percentage of naive T cells measured by flow cytometry. Compared with the aged group, more naive CD4+ T cells, fewer expanded clones and increased TCR diversity were shown by the long-lived group, suggesting age selection. As age increased, observed TCR beta diversity per million T cells dropped in a roughly linear way, and a significant reduction was already evident by age 40. Estimates of total diversity from one million sequenced T cells were regarded as lower bounds and underestimates. Because the CMV infection status of the donors was unknown, age-related changes in expanded clonotypes may potentially have been confounded. Bulk unsorted PBMC profiling prevented conclusive comparison of naive and antigen-experienced compartments.

The germline V gene (reference sequence) sets CDR1 to DFQATT and CDR2 to SNEGSKA. A distance of 6 bases separates the germline ends of V and J, which lose 5 bases and 5 bases respectively. Measured from the cysteine to the phenylalanine, the CDR3 is 10 residues long. Only the CDR3 part of the read is kept: 30 bases, read in frame from the first base. This same sample was also taken into another study, of T cells of mothers and their children. The second paper further reports: The donors were nine systemically healthy Caucasian individuals, made up of three mothers and their six children. cDNA synthesis consumed the entire amount of extracted RNA, loaded at roughly 1.5 ug RNA in each 15 ul reaction. In the second PCR, the M1S primer added sample barcodes and 2-4 random nucleotides. More than 9 million TCR beta CDR3 reads were obtained from each mother, and 2.5 million to 3.5 million reads were obtained from each child. In both related and unrelated pairs, thymic selection shapes the output of TCR recombination in a similar way, with inherited differences having only a minor effect. Related mother-child pairs always showed normalized repertoire overlap that was slightly higher than in unrelated mother-child pairs, though the difference was never significant. Persistent microchimeric T cell clones were not detected, at a sensitivity of about 99 clones per million clonotypes. In the study, deep NGS was used to compare the TCR beta repertoires of mothers and children, and features distinguishing related mother-child pairs from unrelated individuals were sought. The mean age was about 38 +/- 4 years for the mothers and about 10 +/- 4 years for the children. Libraries were sequenced on Illumina HiSeq 2000 with 100+100 nt paired-end reads after adapter ligation with NEBNext reagents. Mother and child libraries were prepared a month apart and sequenced in separate runs to prevent cross-contamination. For each donor, between about 450,000 and 2,300,000 distinct TCR beta clonotypes were identified. Naive TCR beta clonotypes were estimated from low-frequency clonotypes matched to each donor's FACS-determined naive share, without sorting.

The receptor's source is a boy between 10 and 17 years old in good health. The rearranged segments are TRBV20-1 and TRBJ2-5; TRBD2 is perhaps the D gene, given 6 matching bases. Sequencing was done on a sample of blood. The DNA reads TGCAGTGCTGCGGGGGAGACCCAGTACTTC. The resulting protein is CSAAGETQYF.